This T cell receptor (beta chain) appears in the sequencing data of a study of blood T cell repertoires in COVID-19. Only in-frame clones appear in the TCRdb table, and some are missing; sequencing was by immunoSEQ multiplex PCR. The sample has under 100,000 clones; about 81% are singletons. Germline trimming cut 0 bases from V and 2 bases from J; bases unmatched to any gene: 7. The CDR3 length is 17 residues. Germline assignment: CDR1 KGHSH and CDR2 LQKENI. Specimen: peripheral blood. The genes are TRBV18 and TRBJ2-5; 9 bases match TRBD2. This sequence originates from a human donor in a cohort sampled during active COVID-19. The CDR3 loop is CASSPPGSGGRQETQYF. The CDR3 coding sequence is TGTGCCAGCTCACCACCTGGGAGCGGGGGGCGACAAGAGACCCAGTACTTC. Together with reference TRBV18 and TRBJ2-5, the CDR3 gives the full variable domain: NAGVMQNPRHLVRRRGQEARLRCSPMKGHSHVYWYRQLPEEGLKFMVYLQKENIIDESGMPKERFSAEFPKEGPSILRIQQVVRGDSAAYFCASSPPGSGGRQETQYFGPGTRLLVL.